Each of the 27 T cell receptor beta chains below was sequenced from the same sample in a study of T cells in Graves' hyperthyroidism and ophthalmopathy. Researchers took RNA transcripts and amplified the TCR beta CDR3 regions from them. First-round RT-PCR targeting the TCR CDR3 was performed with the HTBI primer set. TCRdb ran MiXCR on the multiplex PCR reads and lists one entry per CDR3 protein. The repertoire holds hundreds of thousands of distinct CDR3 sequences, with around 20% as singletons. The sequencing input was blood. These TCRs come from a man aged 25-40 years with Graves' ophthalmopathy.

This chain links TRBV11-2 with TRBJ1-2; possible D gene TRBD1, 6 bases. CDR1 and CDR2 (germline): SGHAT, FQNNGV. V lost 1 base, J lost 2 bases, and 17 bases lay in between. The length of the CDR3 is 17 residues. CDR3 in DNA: TGTGCCAGCAGCTTAGGGGGGGGGCAGGGAGACAACTATGGCTACACCTTC. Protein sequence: CASSLGGGQGDNYGYTF.

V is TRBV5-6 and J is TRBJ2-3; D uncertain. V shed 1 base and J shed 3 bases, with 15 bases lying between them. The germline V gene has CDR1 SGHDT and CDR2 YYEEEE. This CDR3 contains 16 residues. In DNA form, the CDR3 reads TGTGCCAGCAGCTTGTTAATGGATTCGACTACAGATACGCAGTATTTT. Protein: CASSLLMDSTTDTQYF.

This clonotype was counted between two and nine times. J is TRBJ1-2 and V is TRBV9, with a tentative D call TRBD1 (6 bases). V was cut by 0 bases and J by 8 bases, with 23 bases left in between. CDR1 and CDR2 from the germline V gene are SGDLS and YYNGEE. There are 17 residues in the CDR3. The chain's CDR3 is CASSVAWTVSKRDGYTF. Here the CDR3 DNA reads TGTGCCAGCAGCGTAGCTTGGACAGTAAGCAAGCGGGACGGCTACACCTTC.

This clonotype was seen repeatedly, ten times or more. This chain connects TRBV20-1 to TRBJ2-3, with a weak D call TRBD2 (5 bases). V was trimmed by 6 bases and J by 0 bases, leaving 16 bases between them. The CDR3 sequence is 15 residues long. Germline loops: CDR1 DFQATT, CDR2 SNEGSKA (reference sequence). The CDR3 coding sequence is TGCAGTGCCATTTCCCTAGCAGCCAGCACAGATACGCAGTATTTT. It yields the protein CSAISLAASTDTQYF.

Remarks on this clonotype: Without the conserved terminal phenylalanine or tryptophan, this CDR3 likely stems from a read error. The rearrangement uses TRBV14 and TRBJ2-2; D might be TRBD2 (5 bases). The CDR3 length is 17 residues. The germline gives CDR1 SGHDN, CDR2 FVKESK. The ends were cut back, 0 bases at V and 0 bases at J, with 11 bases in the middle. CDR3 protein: CASSQEHGLTNTGELFS. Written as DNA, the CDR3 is TGTGCCAGCAGCCAAGAGCACGGACTCACGAACACCGGGGAGCTGTTTTCT.

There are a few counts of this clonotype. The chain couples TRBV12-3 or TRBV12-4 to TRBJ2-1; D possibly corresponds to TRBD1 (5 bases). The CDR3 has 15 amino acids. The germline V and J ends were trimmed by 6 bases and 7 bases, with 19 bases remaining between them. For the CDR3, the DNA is TGTGCCAGCAGCGTTCTTCAGGGAAAGTTGAATGAGCAGTTCTTC. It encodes CASSVLQGKLNEQFF.

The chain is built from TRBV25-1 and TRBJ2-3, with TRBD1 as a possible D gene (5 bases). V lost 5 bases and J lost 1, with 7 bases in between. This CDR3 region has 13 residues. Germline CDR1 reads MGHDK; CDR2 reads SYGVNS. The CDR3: CASSQGRTDTQYF. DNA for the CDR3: TGTGCCAGCAGTCAGGGCCGCACAGATACGCAGTATTTT.

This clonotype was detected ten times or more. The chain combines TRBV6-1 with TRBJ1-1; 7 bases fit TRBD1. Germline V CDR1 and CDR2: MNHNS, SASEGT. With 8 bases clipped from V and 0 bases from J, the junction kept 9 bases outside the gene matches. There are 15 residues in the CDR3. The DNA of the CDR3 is TGTGCCAGCGGCCAGGGGGAAATTGTGAACACTGAAGCTTTCTTT. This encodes CASGQGEIVNTEAFF.

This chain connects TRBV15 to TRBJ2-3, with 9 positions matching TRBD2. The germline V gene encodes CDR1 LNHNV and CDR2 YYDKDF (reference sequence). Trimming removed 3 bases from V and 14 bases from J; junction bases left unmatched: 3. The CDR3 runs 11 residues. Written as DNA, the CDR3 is TGTGCCACCAGCAGTAGCGGGAGAGGGTATTTT. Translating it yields CATSSSGRGYF.

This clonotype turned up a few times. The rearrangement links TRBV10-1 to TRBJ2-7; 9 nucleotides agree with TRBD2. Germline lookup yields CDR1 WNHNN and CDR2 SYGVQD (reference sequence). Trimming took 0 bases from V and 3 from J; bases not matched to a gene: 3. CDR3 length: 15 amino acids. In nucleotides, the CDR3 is TGCGCCAGCAGTGAGTCGGCTAGCGGGGTCTACGAGCAGTACTTC. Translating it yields CASSESASGVYEQYF.

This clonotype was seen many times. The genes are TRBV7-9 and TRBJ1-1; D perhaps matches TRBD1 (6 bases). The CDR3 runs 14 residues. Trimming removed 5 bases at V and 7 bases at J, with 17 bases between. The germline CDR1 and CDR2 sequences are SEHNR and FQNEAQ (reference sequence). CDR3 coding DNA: TGTGCCAGCAGCCGAGGATCAGGGGAAGGTGAAGCTTTCTTT. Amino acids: CASSRGSGEGEAFF. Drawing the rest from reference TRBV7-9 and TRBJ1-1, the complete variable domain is DTGVSQNPRHKITKRGQNVTFRCDPISEHNRLYWYRQTLGQGPEFLTYFQNEAQLEKSRLLSDRFSAERPKGSFSTLEIQRTEQGDSAMYLCASSRGSGEGEAFFGQGTRLTVV.

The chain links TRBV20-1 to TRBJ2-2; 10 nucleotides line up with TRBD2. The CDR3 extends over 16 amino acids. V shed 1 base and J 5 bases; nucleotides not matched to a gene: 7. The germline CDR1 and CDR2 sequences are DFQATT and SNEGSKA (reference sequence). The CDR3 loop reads CSARGGSGRKTGELFF. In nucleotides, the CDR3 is TGCAGTGCTAGAGGGGGTAGCGGGAGGAAAACCGGGGAGCTGTTTTTT.

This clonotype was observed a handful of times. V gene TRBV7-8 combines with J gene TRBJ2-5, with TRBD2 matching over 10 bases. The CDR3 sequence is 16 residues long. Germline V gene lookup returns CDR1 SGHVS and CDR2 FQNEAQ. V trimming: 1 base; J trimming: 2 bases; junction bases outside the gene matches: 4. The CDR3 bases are TGTGCCAGCAGCTTAGGTCCTAGCGGGAGACAAGAGACCCAGTACTTC. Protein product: CASSLGPSGRQETQYF.

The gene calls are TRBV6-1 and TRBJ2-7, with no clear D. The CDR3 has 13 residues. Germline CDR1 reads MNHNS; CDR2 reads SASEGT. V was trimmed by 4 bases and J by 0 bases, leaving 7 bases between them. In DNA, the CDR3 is TGTGCCAGCAGTGGGGCAGCCTCCTACGAGCAGTACTTC. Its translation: CASSGAASYEQYF.

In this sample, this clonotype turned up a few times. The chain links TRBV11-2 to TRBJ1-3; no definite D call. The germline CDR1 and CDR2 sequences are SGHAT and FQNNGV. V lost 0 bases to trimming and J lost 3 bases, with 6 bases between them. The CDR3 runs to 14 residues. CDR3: CASSLDRSGNTIYF. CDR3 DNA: TGTGCCAGCAGCTTAGATCGGAGTGGAAACACCATATATTTT. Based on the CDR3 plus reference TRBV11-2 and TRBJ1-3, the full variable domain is EAGVAQSPRYKIIEKRQSVAFWCNPISGHATLYWYQQILGQGPKLLIQFQNNGVVDDSQLPKDRFSAERLKGVDSTLKIQPAKLEDSAVYLCASSLDRSGNTIYFGEGSWLTVV.

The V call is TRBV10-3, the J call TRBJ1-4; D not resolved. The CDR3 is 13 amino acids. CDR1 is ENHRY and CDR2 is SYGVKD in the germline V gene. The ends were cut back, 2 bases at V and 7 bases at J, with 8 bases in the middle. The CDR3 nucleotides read TGTGCCATCAGTGAGGCAGAGCCTGAAAAACTGTTTTTT. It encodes CAISEAEPEKLFF.

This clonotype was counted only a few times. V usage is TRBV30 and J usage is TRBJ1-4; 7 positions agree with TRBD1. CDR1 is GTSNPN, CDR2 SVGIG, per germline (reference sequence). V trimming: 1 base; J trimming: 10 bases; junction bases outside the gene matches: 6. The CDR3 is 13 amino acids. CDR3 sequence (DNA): TGTGCCTGGAGTGGACAGGGCTTGGTAAAACTGTTTTTT. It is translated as CAWSGQGLVKLFF.

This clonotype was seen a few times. The chain's CDR3 is CASSPVPWRESSEQFF. Here the CDR3 DNA reads TGTGCCAGCAGCCCGGTCCCCTGGCGGGAGTCATCAGAGCAGTTCTTC. The chain has TRBV5-6 and TRBJ2-1; 7 bases are shared with TRBD2. This CDR3 has 16 amino acids. V shed 4 bases, J shed 10 bases, and the junction held 17 bases outside the gene matches. The germline V gene has CDR1 SGHDT and CDR2 YYEEEE.

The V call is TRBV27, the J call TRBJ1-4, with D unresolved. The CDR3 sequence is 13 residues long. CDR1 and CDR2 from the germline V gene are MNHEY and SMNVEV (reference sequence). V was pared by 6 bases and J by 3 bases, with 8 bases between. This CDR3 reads CASRTASNEKLFF. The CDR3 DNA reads TGTGCCAGCAGGACGGCTTCTAATGAAAAACTGTTTTTT.

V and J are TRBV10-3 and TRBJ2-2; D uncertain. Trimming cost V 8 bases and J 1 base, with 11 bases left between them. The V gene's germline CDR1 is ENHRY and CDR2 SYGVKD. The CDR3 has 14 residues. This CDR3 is CAIGKAENTGELFF. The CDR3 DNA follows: TGTGCCATCGGTAAGGCAGAGAACACCGGGGAGCTGTTTTTT.

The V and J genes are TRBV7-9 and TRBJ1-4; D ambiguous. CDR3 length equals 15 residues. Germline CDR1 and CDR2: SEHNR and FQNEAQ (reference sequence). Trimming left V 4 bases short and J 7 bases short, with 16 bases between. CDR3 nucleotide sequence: TGTGCCAGCAGCTCCTCCGTGACTCGAGCTGAAAAACTGTTTTTT. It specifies CASSSSVTRAEKLFF.

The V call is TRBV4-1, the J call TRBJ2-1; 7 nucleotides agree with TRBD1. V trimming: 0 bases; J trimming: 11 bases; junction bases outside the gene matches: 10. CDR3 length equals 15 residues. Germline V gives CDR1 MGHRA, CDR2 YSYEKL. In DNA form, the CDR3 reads TGCGCCAGCAGCCAAGAGGAGTCGACAGGGCGTAAGCAGTTCTTC. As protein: CASSQEESTGRKQFF.

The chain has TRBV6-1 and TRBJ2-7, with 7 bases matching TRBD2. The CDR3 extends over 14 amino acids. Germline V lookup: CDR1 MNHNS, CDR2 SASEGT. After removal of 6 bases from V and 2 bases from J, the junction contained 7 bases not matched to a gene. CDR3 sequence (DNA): TGTGCCAGCAGCGGTGGGGGGGAAACCTACGAGCAGTACTTC. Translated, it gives CASSGGGETYEQYF.

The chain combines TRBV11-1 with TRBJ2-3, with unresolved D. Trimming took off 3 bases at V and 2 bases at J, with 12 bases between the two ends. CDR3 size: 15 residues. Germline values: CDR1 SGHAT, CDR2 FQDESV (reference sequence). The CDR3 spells CASSFGRMNTDTQYF. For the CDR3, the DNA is TGTGCCAGCAGCTTTGGCAGAATGAACACAGATACGCAGTATTTT.

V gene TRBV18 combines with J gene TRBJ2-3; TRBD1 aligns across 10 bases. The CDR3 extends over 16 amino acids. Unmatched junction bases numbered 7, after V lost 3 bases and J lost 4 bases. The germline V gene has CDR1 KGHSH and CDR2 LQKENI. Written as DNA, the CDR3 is TGTGCCAGCTCACCCACGCCCGGACAGGGGGCAGATACGCAGTATTTT. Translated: CASSPTPGQGADTQYF.

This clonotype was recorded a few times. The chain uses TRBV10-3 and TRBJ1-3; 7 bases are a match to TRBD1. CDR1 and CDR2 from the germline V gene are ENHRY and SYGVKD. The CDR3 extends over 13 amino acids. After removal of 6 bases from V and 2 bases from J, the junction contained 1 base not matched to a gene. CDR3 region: CAISGTAGNTIYF. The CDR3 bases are TGTGCCATCAGCGGGACAGCTGGAAACACCATATATTTT.

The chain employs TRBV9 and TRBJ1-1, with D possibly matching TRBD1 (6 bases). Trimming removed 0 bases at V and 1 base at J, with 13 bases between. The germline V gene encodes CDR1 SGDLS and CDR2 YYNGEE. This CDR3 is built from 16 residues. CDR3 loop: CASSVVWQGTNTEAFF. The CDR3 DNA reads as TGTGCCAGCAGCGTAGTCTGGCAGGGGACGAACACTGAAGCTTTCTTT.